The rows below give T cell receptor beta chains drawn from one sample of a study of cytomegalovirus exposure and HLA in healthy donors. TCRdb's table, derived via immunoSEQ multiplex PCR, lists solely in-frame clones and lacks some. This sample yields over 150,000 clones, of which about four fifths are seen a single time; 0.35% to 0.4% belongs to the top ten. Sequencing was carried out using PBMCs. The origin of the receptors is a boy under 10 years old in good health and CMV-seronegative. The CDR3 runs from the conserved cysteine through the conserved F or W. Fields, in order: V gene, D gene, clone size, CDR3 length, J gene, CDR3 DNA, CDR3 protein. The D gene is left open where the match is weak. The listing skips clone size in some rows; elsewhere it reads once, few, many or a size class.

TRBV6-1	TRBD1	.	15	TRBJ1-5	TGTGCCAGCATCCTAATCTGGACAGGGGGGGAGCCCCAGCATTTT	CASILIWTGGEPQHF
TRBV5-3	TRBD2	.	17	TRBJ2-7	TGTGCCAGAAGCCAAGGGACTAGCGGGACCCCTCTCTACGAGCAGTACTTC	CARSQGTSGTPLYEQYF
TRBV5-6	.	.	13	TRBJ1-2	TGTGCCAGCAGCTTGGCTGTTAACTATGGCTACACCTTC	CASSLAVNYGYTF
TRBV5-1	TRBD2	.	18	TRBJ2-7	TGCGCCAGCAGCCCCGCTCCTAGCGGGAGTCTCCTCTCCTACGAGCAGTACTTC	CASSPAPSGSLLSYEQYF
TRBV11-2	TRBD1	.	17	TRBJ2-7	TGTGCCAGCAGCTTAGTTTGGCCGGGACAGGGGGCTTACGAGCAGTACTTC	CASSLVWPGQGAYEQYF
TRBV18	TRBD1	.	16	TRBJ2-7	TGTGCCAGCTCACCAAGCGGTTGGACAGGCCCCTACGAGCAGTACTTC	CASSPSGWTGPYEQYF
TRBV28	TRBD2	once	13	TRBJ2-1	TGTGCCAGCAGGCGGACTAGCGGCCGCCAGCAGTTCTTC	CASRRTSGRQQFF
TRBV9	.	.	15	TRBJ1-6	TGTGCCAGCAGCGTAGGTCCATTCCTTGACATGCCCCTCCACTTT	CASSVGPFLDMPLHF
TRBV30	TRBD2	.	15	TRBJ2-7	TGTGCCTGGAACGGGGCAGCGGGAGGGAAGAACGAGCAGTACTTC	CAWNGAAGGKNEQYF
TRBV5-1	TRBD2	.	15	TRBJ2-7	TGCGCCAGCAGCGGGGGGGGAAGGGGCGAGTACGAGCAGTACTTC	CASSGGGRGEYEQYF
TRBV5-4	.	.	12	TRBJ2-7	TGTGCCAGCAGCTTGAATCTACAGGGGCAGTACTTC	CASSLNLQGQYF
TRBV7-9	TRBD2	.	16	TRBJ2-3	TGTGCCAGCGAACTCGGACTAGCGGTCGGACGAGATACGCAGTATTTT	CASELGLAVGRDTQYF
TRBV5-1	TRBD2	.	16	TRBJ2-3	TGCGCCAGCAGCTTACTAGCGGGAGGCCGGAAAGATACGCAGTATTTT	CASSLLAGGRKDTQYF
TRBV6-1	TRBD1	.	15	TRBJ1-4	TGTGCCAGCAGTTTAACCGGGACAGGGGTAGAAAAACTGTTTTTT	CASSLTGTGVEKLFF
TRBV5-4	TRBD1	once	13	TRBJ1-1	TGTGCCAGCCGGGACAGAAACTCTATGGAAGCTTTCTTT	CASRDRNSMEAFF
TRBV28	TRBD2	.	18	TRBJ2-3	TGTGCCAGCAGTACCCGGACTAGCGGGAGGGGGTTCACAGATACGCAGTATTTT	CASSTRTSGRGFTDTQYF
TRBV10-1	.	few	18	TRBJ2-3	TGCGCCAGCAGTGAGTCGGCCGGGACTCCCAGGAGCACAGATACGCAGTATTTT	CASSESAGTPRSTDTQYF
TRBV2	TRBD1	.	13	TRBJ1-4	TGTGCCAGCAATCGACAGGGTAGGGAAAAACTGTTTTTT	CASNRQGREKLFF
TRBV6-1	.	.	12	TRBJ1-1	TGTGCCAGTACTCAGCGGAACACTGAAGCTTTCTTT	CASTQRNTEAFF
TRBV19	.	.	12	TRBJ1-1	TGTGCCAGTAGTATAAGGGGCACTGAAGCTTTCTTT	CASSIRGTEAFF
TRBV6-1	.	.	15	TRBJ2-1	TGTGCCAGCAGTGAATCGACTTTGGGTTACAATGAGCAGTTCTTC	CASSESTLGYNEQFF
TRBV14	.	.	14	TRBJ2-7	TGTGCCAGCAGCCGGATTTGGGACTCTGACGAGCAGTACTTC	CASSRIWDSDEQYF
TRBV4-2	.	.	16	TRBJ2-1	TGTGCCAGCAGCCACAAGACAGGAGAGCCCAACAATGAGCAGTTCTTC	CASSHKTGEPNNEQFF
TRBV30	.	.	13	TRBJ2-7	TGTGCCTGGTCCGGGGGGCGCTCCTACGAGCAGTACTTC	CAWSGGRSYEQYF
TRBV19	.	.	14	TRBJ2-3	TGTGCCAGTAATCCTCGAGCGGAAGAGTATACGCAGTATTTT	CASNPRAEEYTQYF
TRBV6-5	.	.	15	TRBJ2-2	TGTGCCAGCAGTTATCTGGACAGCGGAACCGGGGAGCTGTTTTTT	CASSYLDSGTGELFF
TRBV9	.	.	13	TRBJ1-1	TGTGCCAGCAGCGTTACCCCGGGGGCTGAAGCTTTCTTT	CASSVTPGAEAFF
TRBV5-5	.	.	14	TRBJ1-1	TGTGCCAGCAGCATCGGTGGGGAGGACACTGAAGCTTTCTTT	CASSIGGEDTEAFF
TRBV6-5	TRBD1	.	15	TRBJ2-7	TGTGCCAGCAGCCGGTCCAGGGGGCAATACTACGAGCAGTACTTC	CASSRSRGQYYEQYF
TRBV11-2	TRBD1	.	15	TRBJ2-7	TGTGCCAGCAGCTTAGTGGCAGGGGGTGCGGACGAGCAGTACTTC	CASSLVAGGADEQYF
TRBV5-1	.	.	17	TRBJ1-1	TGCGCCAGCAGCTTGGGTCTTCTTGGAGGGACGAACACTGAAGCTTTCTTT	CASSLGLLGGTNTEAFF
TRBV18	.	.	13	TRBJ2-3	TGTGCCAGCTCACCGGGGCTCACAGATACGCAGTATTTT	CASSPGLTDTQYF
TRBV27	TRBD1	.	13	TRBJ2-7	TGTGCCAGCCACCGGACAGGGGGCGACGAGCAGTACTTC	CASHRTGGDEQYF
TRBV5-1	.	.	17	TRBJ1-3	TGCGCCAGCAGCTTGACTTTTATCGGGGGCTCTGGAAACACCATATATTTT	CASSLTFIGGSGNTIYF
TRBV11-3	TRBD1	.	17	TRBJ2-2	TGTGCCAGCAGCTTAGGAACGCGGACAGGGATCACCGGGGAGCTGTTTTTT	CASSLGTRTGITGELFF
TRBV6-6	TRBD2	.	13	TRBJ2-7	TGTGCCAGCGGGACTAGCATTTCCTACGAGCAGTACTTC	CASGTSISYEQYF
TRBV11-2	.	once	15	TRBJ1-1	TGTGCCAGCAGCTTAGATTCCGGGGGGGACACTGAAGCTTTCTTT	CASSLDSGGDTEAFF
TRBV7-2	TRBD2	few	18	TRBJ2-1	TGTGCCAGCAGCTTAGAGGGGACTAGCGGGAGGTATAACAATGAGCAGTTCTTC	CASSLEGTSGRYNNEQFF
TRBV19	TRBD1	.	14	TRBJ1-2	TGTGCCAGTAGTGAGGGGACAGGGGTCTATGGCTACACCTTC	CASSEGTGVYGYTF
TRBV9	TRBD2	.	19	TRBJ2-2	TGTGCCAGCAGCCTGAGTCAGGGTAGCGGGGTTACGAACACCGGGGAGCTGTTTTTT	CASSLSQGSGVTNTGELFF
TRBV28	TRBD2	once	17	TRBJ2-3	TGTGCCAGCAGTTTACGACTAGCGGGAGTTGGAACAGATACGCAGTATTTT	CASSLRLAGVGTDTQYF
TRBV5-6	.	.	15	TRBJ1-2	TGTGCCAGCAGCCCGGAACAGGGCGCTAACTATGGCTACACCTTC	CASSPEQGANYGYTF
TRBV2	.	.	14	TRBJ1-4	TGTGCCAGCAGTGATGAACAGGCGGGGGAAAAACTGTTTTTT	CASSDEQAGEKLFF
TRBV7-9	TRBD2	once	14	TRBJ2-1	TGTGCCAGCAGCTTAACCTCCCCCTCTAGCGGCTTAGTCTTC	CASSLTSPSSGLVF
TRBV19	.	.	17	TRBJ1-2	TGTGCCAGTGTGTCGGGGGGTTCGGACGGAGGAGGCTATGGCTACACCTTC	CASVSGGSDGGGYGYTF
TRBV19	TRBD2	.	17	TRBJ2-7	TGTGCCAGTAGTATAGGGCCTCCGGCGGGAGCCCCCTACGAGCAGTACTTC	CASSIGPPAGAPYEQYF
TRBV2	TRBD2	.	18	TRBJ2-3	TGTGCCAGCAGCCTGGGACTAGCGGGAGTTTCTAGCACAGATACGCAGTATTTT	CASSLGLAGVSSTDTQYF
TRBV5-1	TRBD1	.	16	TRBJ2-2	TGCGCCAGCAGCTACCGGACAGGAGACTACACCGGGGAGCTGTTTTTT	CASSYRTGDYTGELFF
TRBV4-2	.	.	12	TRBJ1-4	TGTGCCAGCAGCCAAGTCTACGAAAAACTGTTTTTT	CASSQVYEKLFF
TRBV30	TRBD2	once	16	TRBJ2-4	TGTGCCTGGAGTGTCCTTGCGGGAGGAGGGGAAAACATTCAGTACTTC	CAWSVLAGGGENIQYF
TRBV2	.	.	12	TRBJ2-7	TGTGCCAGCAAGGAGGTCTCCTACGAGCAGTACTTC	CASKEVSYEQYF